The rows below give T cell receptor beta chains drawn from one sample of a study of blood T cell repertoires in COVID-19. This table comes from immunoSEQ multiplex PCR, and its TCRdb copy is limited to in-frame clones, with some not included. The data contain some 460,000 clones, roughly nine tenths of them singletons. The sample comprised PBMCs or T cells enriched from blood (not recorded which). These receptors all stem from a woman aged 18-29 years who had recovered from COVID-19. The CDR3 runs from the conserved cysteine through the conserved F or W. Fields, in order: J gene, D gene, clone size, V gene, CDR3 protein, CDR3 DNA. The D gene is left open where the match is weak. Where a row states a size, it is once, few, many or the class of an expanded clone; other rows omit it.

TRBJ2-7 | . | . | TRBV4-1 | CASSQGRGPGGYEQYF | TGCGCCAGCAGCCAAGGAAGGGGACCCGGGGGCTACGAGCAGTACTTC
TRBJ2-7 | . | . | TRBV5-1 | CASSLGGGSDEQYF | TGCGCCAGCAGCTTGGGGGGAGGTTCGGACGAGCAGTACTTC
TRBJ1-2 | . | . | TRBV10-3 | CAISVQASYGYTF | TGTGCCATCAGTGTACAGGCCTCCTATGGCTACACCTTC
TRBJ1-2 | TRBD1 | . | TRBV5-1 | CASSLGDRGIYGYTF | TGCGCCAGCAGCTTGGGGGACAGGGGAATCTATGGCTACACCTTC
TRBJ2-7 | . | . | TRBV6-1 | CASSENLGGEQYF | TGTGCCAGCAGTGAAAATTTGGGAGGCGAGCAGTACTTC
TRBJ2-3 | . | . | TRBV5-5 | CASSLQLGDTQYF | TGTGCCAGCAGCTTACAGTTAGGAGATACGCAGTATTTT
TRBJ1-4 | . | . | TRBV28 | CASSVAGEPVEKLFF | TGTGCCAGCAGTGTCGCAGGGGAGCCTGTTGAAAAACTGTTTTTT
TRBJ2-1 | TRBD2 | . | TRBV29-1 | CSVVAGVNNEQFF | TGCAGCGTTGTAGCGGGGGTCAACAATGAGCAGTTCTTC
TRBJ2-5 | . | . | TRBV30 | CAWAGGDQETQYF | TGTGCCTGGGCGGGCGGGGACCAAGAGACCCAGTACTTC
TRBJ1-6 | . | once | TRBV7-6 | CASSSQSGNSPLHF | TGTGCCAGCAGCTCTCAATCGGGAAATTCACCCCTCCACTTT
TRBJ2-3 | TRBD2 | . | TRBV5-1 | CASSAPRGGPDTQYF | TGCGCCAGCAGCGCCCCGCGCGGGGGTCCAGATACGCAGTATTTT
TRBJ1-6 | . | . | TRBV2 | CASSAPQTALHF | TGTGCCAGCAGTGCGCCCCAGACAGCCCTCCACTTT
TRBJ2-7 | TRBD2 | . | TRBV28 | CASRAGGHYEQYF | TGTGCCAGCAGGGCGGGGGGACACTACGAGCAGTACTTC
TRBJ1-2 | . | few | TRBV30 | CAWSQVWGGRDRNGYTF | TGTGCCTGGAGTCAAGTCTGGGGAGGGAGAGATCGAAATGGCTACACCTTC
TRBJ1-2 | . | . | TRBV4-1 | CASSRTGSGDYGYTF | TGCGCCAGCAGCCGAACAGGGAGCGGCGACTATGGCTACACCTTC
TRBJ2-4 | . | . | TRBV6-5 | CASSYSTGTSINIQYF | TGTGCCAGCAGTTACTCAACAGGAACCAGTATAAACATTCAGTACTTC
TRBJ1-4 | . | . | TRBV21-1 | CASSSRSVREGATNEKLFF | TGTGCCAGCAGCTCCCGGTCTGTAAGGGAGGGCGCAACTAATGAAAAACTGTTTTTT
TRBJ1-5 | . | once | TRBV7-9 | CASSLEGGSQPQHF | TGTGCCAGCAGCTTAGAAGGGGGAAGTCAGCCCCAGCATTTT
TRBJ1-3 | . | . | TRBV27 | CASSPRNGGNTIYF | TGTGCCAGCAGTCCCAGGAATGGTGGAAACACCATATATTTT
TRBJ2-5 | . | . | TRBV9 | CASSDLAGGETQYF | TGTGCCAGCTCTGATCTGGCAGGAGGGGAGACCCAGTACTTC
TRBJ2-5 | TRBD1 | . | TRBV5-1 | CASSLAGTGEETQYF | TGCGCCAGCAGCTTGGCCGGGACAGGGGAAGAGACCCAGTACTTC
TRBJ2-2 | . | . | TRBV19 | CASSRALAGQGLGELFF | TGTGCCAGTAGTAGGGCCCTAGCGGGACAGGGGCTCGGGGAGCTGTTTTTT
TRBJ2-5 | . | . | TRBV15 | CATSDPSKEEETQYF | TGTGCCACCAGCGATCCCTCAAAGGAGGAAGAGACCCAGTACTTC
TRBJ2-1 | TRBD2 | . | TRBV30 | CAWTRLRVAGGPYKKGDEQFF | TGTGCCTGGACTCGACTGAGGGTAGCGGGGGGGCCATATAAGAAAGGCGATGAGCAGTTCTTC
TRBJ2-7 | TRBD2 | . | TRBV5-4 | CASSPGTSGVYEQYF | TGTGCCAGCAGCCCTGGGACTAGCGGGGTCTACGAGCAGTACTTC
TRBJ2-5 | . | . | TRBV4-1 | CASSQGQTETQYF | TGCGCCAGCAGCCAAGGCCAGACTGAGACCCAGTACTTC
TRBJ2-7 | . | . | TRBV12-3/TRBV12-4 | CASSLGRHYEQYF | TGTGCCAGCAGTTTAGGCAGACACTACGAGCAGTACTTC
TRBJ1-1 | TRBD1 | . | TRBV19 | CASSQGTANTEAFF | TGTGCCAGTAGTCAGGGGACAGCCAACACTGAAGCTTTCTTT
TRBJ1-5 | . | . | TRBV3-1/TRBV3-2 | CASSQGYSEPYSNQPQHF | TGTGCCAGCAGCCAAGGGTATAGTGAACCGTATAGCAATCAGCCCCAGCATTTT